The 9 T cell receptor beta chains presented below share a single source sample, sequenced in a study of T cells in Graves' hyperthyroidism and ophthalmopathy (dated by TCRdb to between 2018 and 2021). The library was prepared using multiplex PCR. Sequencing was carried out with an Illumina HiSeq 2000. The TCR beta CDR3 regions were amplified from RNA transcripts. The TCR CDR3 was subjected to a first round of RT-PCR using the HTBI primer set and the Qiagen OneStep RT-PCR kit. In-frame beta chains were kept once TCRdb had trimmed the public reads at Q25 with fastp and called clones with MiXCR. A single entry per CDR3 protein holds the most common genes and DNA from its merged rows. The sample table shows roughly 710,000 distinct CDR3 sequences, and 30% to 40% are seen once. 30% to 40% of the sample comes from the top ten. The sample comprised blood. The origin of the receptors is a woman aged 40-49 years with Graves' hyperthyroidism.

To note about this clonotype: The junction and the germline gene differ at one end; a read error may be behind it. This chain connects TRBV20-1 to TRBJ2-1; D not resolved. TRBJ2-7 explains the end of the DNA better; the J call may be wrong. From germline, CDR1 is DFQATT and CDR2 SNEGSKA (reference sequence). The CDR3 totals 14 residues. CDR3: CSARGYAAYNEQYF. The CDR3 region has the DNA TGCAGTGCCAGAGGTTACGCCGCCTACAATGAGCAGTACTTC.

This clonotype was observed many times. This chain uses TRBV7-2 with TRBJ2-5; the D gene could be TRBD1 or TRBD2 (6 bases each). The CDR3 has 14 residues. Per the germline V gene, CDR1 is SGHTA and CDR2 is FQGNSA. Trimming stripped 5 bases from V and 5 bases from J, with 15 bases between. Here the CDR3 DNA reads TGTGCCAGCAGCCCCGGGGGCAGGGGCGAGACCCAGTACTTC. Its translation is CASSPGGRGETQYF.

This clonotype was picked up a small number of times. A read error may produce the germline difference seen at one junction end. The rearrangement uses TRBV7-2 and TRBJ1-4; 9 nucleotides match TRBD1. Germline V gene sequence: CDR1 SGHTA, CDR2 FQGNSA. The CDR3 consists of 15 residues. This CDR3 is CASSPGTGRTEKLFF. The CDR3 DNA follows: TGCGCCAGCAGCCCTGGGACAGGGAGGACTGAAAAACTGTTTTTT.

This clonotype was counted between two and nine times. This rearrangement joins TRBV19 to TRBJ1-1; D perhaps matches TRBD1 (6 bases). Germline CDR1 and CDR2: LNHDA and SQIVND (reference sequence). Trimming shortened V by 3 bases and J by 2 bases, and 16 bases separated the two germline ends. CDR3 length equals 16 residues. The CDR3 sequence is CASSMVPGEGNTEAFF. The CDR3 DNA sequence: TGTGCCAGTAGTATGGTGCCAGGGGAAGGAAACACTGAAGCTTTCTTT.

This clonotype has a handful of counts. CDR3 region: CASSQDLVSGNTIYF. In nucleotides, the CDR3 is TGCGCCAGCAGCCAAGATCTGGTCTCTGGAAACACCATATATTTT. V is TRBV4-3 and J is TRBJ1-3; no firm D call. Germline lookup yields CDR1 LGHNA and CDR2 YSLEER. CDR3 length: 15 amino acids. V was shortened by 0 bases and J by 0 bases, with 6 bases between the two germline ends.

V usage is TRBV7-3 and J usage is TRBJ2-3; 13 nucleotides agree with TRBD2. The germline CDR1 and CDR2 sequences are SGHTA and FQGTGA. The CDR3 sequence is 14 residues long. With V trimmed by 8 bases and J by 4 bases, 3 bases remained unmatched. The CDR3 bases are TGTGCCAGCGGACTAGCGGGAGTATCAGATACGCAGTATTTT. It codes for CASGLAGVSDTQYF.

This clonotype appeared a single time. The rearrangement joins TRBV6-6 to TRBJ2-2; 11 bases match TRBD2. V was clipped by 4 bases and J by 7 bases; unmatched bases: 2. The CDR3 has 14 amino acids. The germline CDR1 and CDR2 sequences are MNHNY and SVGAGI (reference sequence). The chain's CDR3 is CASSSLAGVGELFF. The CDR3 nucleotides read TGTGCCAGCAGTTCACTAGCGGGGGTCGGGGAGCTGTTTTTT.

This clonotype has more than one count but fewer than ten. The chain couples TRBV4-3 to TRBJ2-7, with D possibly matching TRBD2 (6 bases). Trimming left V 0 bases short and J 2 bases short, with 14 bases between. Germline CDR1 LGHNA, CDR2 YSLEER. CDR3 length: 16 residues. The DNA for the CDR3 is TGCGCCAGCAGCCAAGATCTGGGCGGGATGGCCTACGAGCAGTACTTC. Protein: CASSQDLGGMAYEQYF.

This clonotype was recorded many times. The rearrangement uses TRBV15 and TRBJ1-1, with D tentatively TRBD1 (5 bases). Between the trimmed V and J ends, which lost 4 bases and 4 bases, there was a span of 10 bases. The CDR3 contains 13 residues. The V gene's germline CDR1 is LNHNV and CDR2 YYDKDF (reference sequence). The DNA of the CDR3 is TGTGCCACCAGCATCAACAGGCGCACTGAAGCTTTCTTT. Protein: CATSINRRTEAFF. Full variable domain (outside the CDR3, taken from reference TRBV15 and TRBJ1-1): DAMVIQNPRYQVTQFGKPVTLSCSQTLNHNVMYWYQQKSSQAPKLLFHYYDKDFNNEADTPDNFQSRRPNTSFCFLDIRSPGLGDTAMYLCATSINRRTEAFFGQGTRLTVV.